Below, one TCR beta chain is given with its context. With 7 bases removed from V and 0 bases from J, the gap between germline ends came to 7 bases. Germline V CDR1 and CDR2: SGHAT, FQDESV (reference sequence). The CDR3 has 13 amino acids. The data derive from a study of Ad26.COV2.S vaccination and SARS-CoV-2 variants. Profiled with immunoSEQ multiplex PCR; TCRdb holds only in-frame clones, not every one. The sample has hundreds of thousands of clones; roughly 90% are singletons. Treatment given: roughly 19 received Ad26.COV2.S at low or high dose, single or two shots; five or six received placebo; per-sample allocation not given. Sampling happened 63 days after the first vaccine or placebo injection.

The sequence was collected from a person aged 18-65 years who received the Ad26.COV2.S COVID-19 vaccine or a placebo. Sequences were derived from peripheral blood, sampled in a trial of Ad26.COV2.S vaccine versus placebo. The J gene is TRBJ2-1, the V gene TRBV11-1; possibly TRBD1 for D (5 bases). CDR3 residues: CASTGNSYNEQFF. Here the CDR3 DNA reads TGTGCCAGCACAGGGAACTCCTACAATGAGCAGTTCTTC.